The sequence of this T cell receptor (beta chain) was determined in a study of CD8 T cells in Susac syndrome. RNA was extracted with the RNeasy kit, and a quantity of 0.5 to 1 ug was reverse transcribed using random hexamers. Coverage of TCR beta CDR3 amplification by immunoSEQ multiplex PCR extended to 54 Vbeta and 13 Jbeta. TCRdb redid the calling of the immunoSEQ multiplex PCR reads with MiXCR, one entry per CDR3 protein. The sample holds around 230,000 distinct CDR3 sequences, approximately 95% seen once. Trimming shortened V by 6 bases and J by 6 bases, and 12 bases separated the two germline ends. Per the germline V gene, CDR1 is SNHLY and CDR2 is FYNNEI. This CDR3 is 12 amino acids long. The sequenced target, TCR beta, came from blood CD8+ and CD4+ T cells. Relapsing-remitting disease, either stable or active, was present in the treatment-naive patients who were the multiple sclerosis controls. Negative isolation was used for CD8+ and CD4+ T cells and FACS enrichment for TEMRA cells.

The chain recombines TRBV2 with TRBJ2-7; a weak D match, TRBD1 (5 bases). Sequencing was performed on CD4+ T cells from PBMCs. This sequence originates from a human donor with multiple sclerosis. The CDR3 region has the DNA TGTGCCAGCAGGACAGACCTGGGCGAGCAGTACTTC. This encodes CASRTDLGEQYF.